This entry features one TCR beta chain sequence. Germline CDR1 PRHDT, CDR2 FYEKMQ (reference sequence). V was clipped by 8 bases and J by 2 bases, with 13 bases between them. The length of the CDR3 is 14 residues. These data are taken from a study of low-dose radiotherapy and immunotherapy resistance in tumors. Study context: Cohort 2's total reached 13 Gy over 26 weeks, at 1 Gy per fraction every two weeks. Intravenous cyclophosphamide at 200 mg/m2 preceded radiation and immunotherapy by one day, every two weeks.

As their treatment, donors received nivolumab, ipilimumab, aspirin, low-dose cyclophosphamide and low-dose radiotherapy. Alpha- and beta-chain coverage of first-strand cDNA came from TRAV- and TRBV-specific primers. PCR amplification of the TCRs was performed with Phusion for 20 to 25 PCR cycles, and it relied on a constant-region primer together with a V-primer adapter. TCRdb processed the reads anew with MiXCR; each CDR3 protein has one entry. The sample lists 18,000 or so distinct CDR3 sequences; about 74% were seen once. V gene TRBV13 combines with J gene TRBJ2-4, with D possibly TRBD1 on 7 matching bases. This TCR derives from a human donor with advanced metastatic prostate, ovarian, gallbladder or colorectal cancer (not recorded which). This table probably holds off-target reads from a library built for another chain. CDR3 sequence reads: CASLAGGTKNIQYF. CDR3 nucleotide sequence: TGTGCCAGCTTGGCAGGGGGGACCAAAAACATTCAGTACTTC.